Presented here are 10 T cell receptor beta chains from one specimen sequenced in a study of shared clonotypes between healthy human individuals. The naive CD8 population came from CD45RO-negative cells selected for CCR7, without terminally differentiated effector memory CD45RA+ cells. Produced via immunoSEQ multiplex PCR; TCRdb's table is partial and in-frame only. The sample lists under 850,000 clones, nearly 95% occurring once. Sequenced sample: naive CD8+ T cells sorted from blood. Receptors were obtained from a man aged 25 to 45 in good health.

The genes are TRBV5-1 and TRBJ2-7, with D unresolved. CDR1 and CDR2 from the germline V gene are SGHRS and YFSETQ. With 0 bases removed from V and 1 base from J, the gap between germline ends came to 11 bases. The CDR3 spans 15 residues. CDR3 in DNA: TGCGCCAGCAGCTTGGTATCAGCCCCATCCTACGAGCAGTACTTC. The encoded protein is CASSLVSAPSYEQYF.

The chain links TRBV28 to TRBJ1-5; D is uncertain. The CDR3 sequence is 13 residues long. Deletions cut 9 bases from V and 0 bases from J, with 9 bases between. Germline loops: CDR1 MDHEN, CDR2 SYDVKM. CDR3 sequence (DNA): TGTGCCAGTCGCCGGGTTAGCAATCAGCCCCAGCATTTT. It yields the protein CASRRVSNQPQHF.

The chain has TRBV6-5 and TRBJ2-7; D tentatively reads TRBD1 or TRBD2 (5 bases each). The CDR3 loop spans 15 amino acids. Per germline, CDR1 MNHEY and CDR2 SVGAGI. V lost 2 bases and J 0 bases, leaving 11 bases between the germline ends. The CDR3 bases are TGTGCCAGCAGTTACGCAGGGAGCAGCTCCTACGAGCAGTACTTC. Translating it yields CASSYAGSSSYEQYF.

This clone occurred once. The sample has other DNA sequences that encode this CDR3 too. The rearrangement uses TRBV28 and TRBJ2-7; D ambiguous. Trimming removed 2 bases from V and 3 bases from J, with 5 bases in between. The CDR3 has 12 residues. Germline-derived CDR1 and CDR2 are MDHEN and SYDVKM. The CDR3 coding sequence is TGTGCCAGCAGTTTACTCGACTACGAGCAGTACTTC. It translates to CASSLLDYEQYF. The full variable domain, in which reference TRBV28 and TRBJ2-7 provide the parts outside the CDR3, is DVKVTQSSRYLVKRTGEKVFLECVQDMDHENMFWYRQDPGLGLRLIYFSYDVKMKEKGDIPEGYSVSREKKERFSLILESASTNQTSMYLCASSLLDYEQYFGPGTRLTVT.

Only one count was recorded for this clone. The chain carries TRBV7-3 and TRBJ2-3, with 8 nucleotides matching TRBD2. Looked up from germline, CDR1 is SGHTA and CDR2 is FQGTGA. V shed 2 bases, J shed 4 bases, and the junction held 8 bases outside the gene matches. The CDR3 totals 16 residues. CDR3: CASSLGAGGGSDTQYF. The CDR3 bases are TGTGCCAGCAGCTTAGGTGCGGGAGGTGGGTCAGATACGCAGTATTTT.

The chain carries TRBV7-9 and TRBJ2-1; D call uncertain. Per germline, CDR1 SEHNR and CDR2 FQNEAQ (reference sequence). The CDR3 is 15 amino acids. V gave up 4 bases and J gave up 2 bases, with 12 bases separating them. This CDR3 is CASSSDLQPYNEQFF. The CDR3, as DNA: TGTGCCAGCAGCTCAGACTTGCAACCCTACAATGAGCAGTTCTTC.

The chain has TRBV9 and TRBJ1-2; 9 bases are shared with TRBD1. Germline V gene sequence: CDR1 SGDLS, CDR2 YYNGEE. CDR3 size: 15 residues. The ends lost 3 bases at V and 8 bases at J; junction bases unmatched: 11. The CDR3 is CASSASGGTGRGYTF. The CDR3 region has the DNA TGTGCCAGCAGCGCCTCAGGGGGGACAGGGAGAGGCTACACCTTC.

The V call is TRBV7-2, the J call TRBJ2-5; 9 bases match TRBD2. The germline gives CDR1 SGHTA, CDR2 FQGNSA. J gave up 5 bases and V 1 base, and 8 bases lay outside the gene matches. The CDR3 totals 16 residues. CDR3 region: CASSLGASGTEETQYF. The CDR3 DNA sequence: TGTGCCAGCAGCTTAGGGGCTAGCGGGACTGAGGAGACCCAGTACTTC.

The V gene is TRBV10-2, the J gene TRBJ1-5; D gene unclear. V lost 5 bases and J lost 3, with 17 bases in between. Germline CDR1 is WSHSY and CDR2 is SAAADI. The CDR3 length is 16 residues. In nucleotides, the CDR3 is TGCGCCAGCAGTCATGTCTTGGACGCCAACAATCAGCCCCAGCATTTT. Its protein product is CASSHVLDANNQPQHF.

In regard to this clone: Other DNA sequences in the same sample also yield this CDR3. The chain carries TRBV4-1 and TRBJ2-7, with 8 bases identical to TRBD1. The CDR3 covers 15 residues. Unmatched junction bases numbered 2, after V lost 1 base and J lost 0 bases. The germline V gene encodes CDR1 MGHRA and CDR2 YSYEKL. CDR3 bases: TGCGCCAGCAGCCAAGGACAGGGGAGCTCCTACGAGCAGTACTTC. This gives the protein CASSQGQGSSYEQYF.